The clone carrying this T cell receptor beta chain was observed a handful of times. What it recognizes is unknown. This CDR3 region has 16 residues. Per the germline V gene, CDR1 is MNHEY and CDR2 is SMNVEV (reference sequence). V lost 3 bases and J lost 4; bases outside the gene matches: 10. This entry is derived from a study of post-analysis software for immune sequencing data. Whole-study findings and limits: Roughly five TRBV segments appeared more often in patients than in controls, and TRBV5-6, TRBV5-1 and TRBV20-1 were among these. Significantly lower normalized Chao1 diversity was found in patients with multiple sclerosis relative to controls.

The TCR beta cDNA libraries carried unique molecular identifiers. Each batch of about 0.95 to 10 million T cells produced roughly 0.5 million cDNA molecules. A single record per CDR3 protein comes from TCRdb applying MiXCR to the PCR reads. This repertoire shows some 890,000 distinct CDR3 sequences, around 53% found once; its top ten account for 4.6%. The gene calls are TRBV27 and TRBJ1-2; 8 bases agree with TRBD1. The TCR comes from a girl aged 5-17 years with multiple sclerosis. Sequenced input: blood. The CDR3 region has the DNA TGTGCCAGCAGTTTTGTCAGGGGGCGTGATTTCTATGGCTACACCTTC. This codes for CASSFVRGRDFYGYTF.